Presented here are 16 T cell receptor beta chains from one specimen sequenced in a study of blood T cells in healthy people across ages. Primers used in a second PCR of roughly 6 to 11 cycles were a sample-barcoded 5' primer and a J-beta primer mix. TCRdb redid the calling of the 5' RACE reads with MiXCR, one entry per CDR3 protein. The sample carries just under 900,000 distinct CDR3 sequences, more than 25% recorded once. Sequencing input: blood. These TCRs come from a woman of 80 years or more in good health.

This clonotype showed up many times. This rearrangement joins TRBV4-3 to TRBJ2-1; 8 positions match TRBD2. The CDR3 runs to 16 residues. Germline V CDR1 and CDR2: LGHNA, YSLEER. Trimming removed 1 base from V and 3 bases from J; junction bases left unmatched: 5. The CDR3 here is CASSQVGSGGYNEQFF. CDR3 nucleotides: TGCGCCAGCAGCCAAGTCGGGAGCGGGGGCTACAATGAGCAGTTCTTC.

The rearrangement uses TRBV7-2 and TRBJ1-1; 7 nucleotides align to TRBD1. V lost 2 bases, J lost 5 bases, and 5 bases stayed unmatched. The CDR3 is made up of 14 amino acids. CDR1 is SGHTA and CDR2 is FQGNSA in the germline V gene. DNA for the CDR3: TGTGCCAGCAGCTTAAAAACAGGGGAAACTGAAGCTTTCTTT. Translation gives CASSLKTGETEAFF.

This clonotype has just a few counts. The V gene is TRBV6-5, the J gene TRBJ2-1; TRBD2 matches at 10 bases. The CDR3 length is 13 residues. CDR1 MNHEY and CDR2 SVGAGI come from the germline V gene. The V segment lost 8 bases and the J segment 9 bases; nucleotides outside the gene matches: 7. As DNA, the CDR3 is TGTGCCAGCTCCCGGAGCGGGGGGGGTGAGCAGTTCTTC. Amino acid sequence: CASSRSGGGEQFF.

At least ten counts were recorded for this clonotype. The V and J genes are TRBV6-2 or TRBV6-3 and TRBJ1-5; D not resolved. Germline values: CDR1 MNHEY, CDR2 SVGEGT. Deletions cut 4 bases from V and 6 bases from J, with 13 bases between. This CDR3 has 14 residues. CDR3 in amino acids: CASSFSVLLQPQHF. The CDR3 region has the DNA TGTGCCAGCAGTTTTTCGGTCCTGCTTCAGCCCCAGCATTTT.

This clonotype appeared many times. V gene TRBV7-2 combines with J gene TRBJ2-1, with 10 bases aligning to TRBD1. V shed 4 bases and J 8 bases; nucleotides not matched to a gene: 5. The CDR3 totals 14 residues. In germline, CDR1 is SGHTA, CDR2 FQGNSA. Written as DNA, the CDR3 is TGTGCCAGCAGCTACGGGACAGGGGAGGATGAGCAGTTCTTC. Translated, it gives CASSYGTGEDEQFF.

To note about this clonotype: One base away lies a much larger clone, so this may be a sequencing read error. The rearrangement joins TRBV6-2 or TRBV6-3 to TRBJ1-5; TRBD1 matches 9 bases. The germline V gene has CDR1 MNHEY and CDR2 SVGEGT. V was pared by 10 bases and J by 4 bases, with 14 bases of the junction left unmatched. There are 16 residues in the CDR3. The CDR3 coding sequence is TGTGCCAACAGAGCCCCCGGGACAGGGAGGAATCAGCCCCAGCATTTT. It translates to CANRAPGTGRNQPQHF.

The CDR3 sequence is CASRVRESYNEQFF. CDR3 DNA: TGTGCCAGCCGGGTCAGGGAGTCCTACAATGAGCAGTTCTTC. The rearrangement joins TRBV7-8 to TRBJ2-1; TRBD1 or TRBD2 may be the D gene (5 bases each). The CDR3 covers 14 residues. Germline CDR1 reads SGHVS; CDR2 reads FQNEAQ. The ends were cut back, 8 bases at V and 1 base at J, with 12 bases in the middle.

As to this clonotype: It may be a read error: a sequence one base away is much more abundant. The V call is TRBV9, the J call TRBJ2-4; 8 bases align to TRBD2. The J call may be wrong; the DNA end is better matched by TRBJ2-5. The germline V gene has CDR1 SGDLS and CDR2 YYNGEE. CDR3 length equals 16 residues. This chain's CDR3 is CAGSVSTSGLRETQYF. The CDR3 DNA follows: TGTGCCGGCAGCGTCAGTACTAGCGGATTAAGGGAGACCCAGTACTTC.

This clonotype was found many times. The genes are TRBV7-9 and TRBJ1-4; 7 bases align to TRBD1. With V trimmed by 6 bases and J by 0 bases, 13 bases remained unmatched. The germline V gene encodes CDR1 SEHNR and CDR2 FQNEAQ (reference sequence). This CDR3 is 18 amino acids long. CDR3 DNA: TGTGCCAGCAGTCGAAGCGGAGGGGACAGAGCAACTAATGAAAAACTGTTTTTT. Its translation: CASSRSGGDRATNEKLFF.

This clonotype was seen ten or more times. This chain joins TRBV24-1 and TRBJ1-2, with 7 bases that match TRBD1. Trimming removed 2 bases from V and 4 bases from J; junction bases left unmatched: 3. This CDR3 is built from 14 residues. Germline CDR1 KGHDR, CDR2 SFDVKD. The CDR3 DNA follows: TGTGCCACCAGTGATTCCAGGGGGGGCTATGGCTACACCTTC. Protein sequence: CATSDSRGGYGYTF.

This clonotype was detected only a few times. The chain links TRBV3-1 to TRBJ1-2; 7 bases line up with TRBD1. This CDR3 has 14 amino acids. J lost 4 bases, V lost 4 bases, and 6 bases had no gene match. Per the germline V gene, CDR1 is LGHDT and CDR2 is YNNKEL (reference sequence). CDR3 in DNA: TGTGCCAGCAGCCCCCTGACAGGGCGCTATGGCTACACCTTC. It encodes CASSPLTGRYGYTF.

This clonotype was seen ten or more times. The chain recombines TRBV20-1 with TRBJ2-1; TRBD2 matches at 8 bases. The ends lost 3 bases at V and 6 bases at J; junction bases unmatched: 1. This CDR3 has 12 amino acids. Germline V gene data show CDR1 as DFQATT and CDR2 as SNEGSKA (reference sequence). The CDR3 is CSASGGANEQFF. The CDR3 region has the DNA TGCAGTGCTAGCGGGGGGGCCAATGAGCAGTTCTTC.

Points on this clonotype: A much larger clone differs from this one at a single base, so this may be a read error. The rearrangement joins TRBV7-9 to TRBJ2-6; no firm D call. CDR1 and CDR2 from the germline V gene are SEHNR and FQNEAQ (reference sequence). The CDR3 is made up of 10 amino acids. The CDR3 loop reads CASSFHVRTF. The CDR3 region has the DNA TGTGCCAGCAGCTTCCACGTCCGGACTTTC.

This clonotype was detected many times. This sequence joins TRBV6-2 or TRBV6-3 and TRBJ2-7; 11 bases agree with TRBD2. The ends lost 4 bases at V and 3 bases at J; junction bases unmatched: 8. Germline V lookup: CDR1 MNHEY, CDR2 SVGEGT. The CDR3 covers 16 residues. CDR3 loop: CASSSASGTSGYEQYF. CDR3 bases: TGTGCCAGCAGTTCGGCCTCCGGGACTAGCGGCTACGAGCAGTACTTC.

This clonotype appeared many times. CDR3 nucleotide sequence: TGTGCCAGCAGTCCCGACTTACTCCGTACGCAGTATTTT. Protein: CASSPDLLRTQYF. The rearrangement links TRBV6-2 or TRBV6-3 to TRBJ2-3; D is unresolved. V was trimmed by 5 bases and J by 8 bases, leaving 14 bases between them. The CDR3 has 13 residues. Per germline, CDR1 MNHEY and CDR2 SVGEGT.

The sample holds a few counts of this clonotype. CDR3 bases: TGTGCCAGCAGCGTCTCCGGGACGGCCTCCTACGAGCAGTACTTC. Encoded protein: CASSVSGTASYEQYF. V and J are TRBV9 and TRBJ2-7, with D tentatively TRBD1 or TRBD2 (5 bases each). Germline CDR1 is SGDLS and CDR2 is YYNGEE. V lost 2 bases to trimming and J lost 0 bases, with 12 bases between them. This CDR3 spans 15 amino acids.